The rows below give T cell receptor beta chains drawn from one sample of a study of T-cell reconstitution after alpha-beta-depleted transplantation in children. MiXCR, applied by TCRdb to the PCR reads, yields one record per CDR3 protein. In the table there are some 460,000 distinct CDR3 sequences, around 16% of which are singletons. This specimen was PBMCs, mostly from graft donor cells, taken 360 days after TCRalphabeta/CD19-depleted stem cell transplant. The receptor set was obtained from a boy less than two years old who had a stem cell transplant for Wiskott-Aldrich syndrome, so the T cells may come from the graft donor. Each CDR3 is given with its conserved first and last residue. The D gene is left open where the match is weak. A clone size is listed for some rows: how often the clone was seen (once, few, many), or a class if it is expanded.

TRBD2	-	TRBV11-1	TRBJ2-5	CASSSPLLAGAGKETQYF	TGTGCCAGCAGCTCCCCCCTACTAGCGGGAGCTGGAAAAGAGACCCAGTACTTC
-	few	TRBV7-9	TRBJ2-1	CASSLGRGAVEQFF	TGTGCCAGCAGCTTAGGGCGTGGGGCAGTAGAGCAGTTCTTC
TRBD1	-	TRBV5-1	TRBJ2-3	CASSFRTGSTDTQYF	TGCGCCAGCAGCTTTAGGACAGGGAGCACAGATACGCAGTATTTT
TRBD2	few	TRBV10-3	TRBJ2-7	CAISKGGRPSSYEQYF	TGTGCCATCAGTAAGGGAGGGCGGCCCTCCTCCTACGAGCAGTACTTC
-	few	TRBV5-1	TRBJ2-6	CASSLGGADGANVLTF	TGCGCCAGCAGCTTGGGCGGGGCGGATGGGGCCAACGTCCTGACTTTC
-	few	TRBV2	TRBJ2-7	CASKWDLSSYEQYF	TGTGCCAGCAAATGGGACCTTTCGAGCTACGAGCAGTACTTC
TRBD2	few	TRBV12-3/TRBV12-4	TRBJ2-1	CASSQVREYNEQFF	TGTGCCAGCAGCCAGGTGCGGGAGTACAATGAGCAGTTCTTC
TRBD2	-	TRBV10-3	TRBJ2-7	CAISVAGGMERLQYF	TGTGCCATCAGCGTAGCGGGAGGGATGGAAAGGTTGCAGTACTTC
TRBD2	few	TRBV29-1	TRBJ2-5	CSALAGVETQYF	TGCAGCGCCTTAGCGGGGGTAGAGACCCAGTACTTC
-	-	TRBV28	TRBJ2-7	CASTLSGTGRAYEQYF	TGTGCCAGCACCCTCTCAGGAACCGGAAGAGCCTACGAGCAGTACTTC
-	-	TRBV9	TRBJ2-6	CASSSVDSGANVLTF	TGTGCCAGCAGCTCGGTGGACTCTGGGGCCAACGTCCTGACTTTC
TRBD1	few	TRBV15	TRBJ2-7	CATSRDKGTGRFYEQYF	TGTGCCACCAGCAGAGACAAGGGGACAGGTCGGTTCTACGAGCAGTACTTC
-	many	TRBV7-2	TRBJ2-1	CASSLTGYNEQFF	TGTGCCAGCAGCTTAACGGGGTACAATGAGCAGTTCTTC
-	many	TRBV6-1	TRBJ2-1	CASSGWKTVYNEQFF	TGTGCCAGCAGTGGGTGGAAGACAGTCTACAATGAGCAGTTCTTC
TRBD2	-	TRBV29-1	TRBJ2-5	CSVGIAGEETQYF	TGCAGCGTAGGGATAGCGGGGGAGGAGACCCAGTACTTC
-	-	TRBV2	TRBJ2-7	CASSEGRGVNYLAYEQYF	TGTGCCAGCAGTGAAGGAAGGGGGGTCAATTACCTTGCCTACGAGCAGTACTTC
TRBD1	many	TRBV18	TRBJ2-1	CASSSTGDNEQFF	TGTGCCAGCTCCTCGACAGGGGACAATGAGCAGTTCTTC
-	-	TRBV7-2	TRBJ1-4	CASSLKKDEKLFF	TGTGCCAGCAGCTTAAAAAAGGATGAAAAACTGTTTTTT
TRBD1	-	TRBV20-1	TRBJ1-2	CSGGPTGNDYGYTF	TGCAGTGGGGGCCCGACAGGGAACGACTATGGCTACACCTTC
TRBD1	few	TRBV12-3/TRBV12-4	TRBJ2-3	CASSPSTGLGTDTQYF	TGTGCCAGCAGCCCCTCGACAGGGTTAGGCACAGATACGCAGTATTTT
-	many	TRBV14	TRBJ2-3	CASSDTGSRTDTQYF	TGTGCCAGCAGCGATACAGGCTCACGCACAGATACGCAGTATTTT
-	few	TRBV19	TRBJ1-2	CASWERLHGYTF	TGTGCCAGTTGGGAACGGCTCCATGGCTACACCTTC
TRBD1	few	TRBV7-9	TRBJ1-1	CASSLYNRGRGNTEAFF	TGTGCCAGCAGCCTATACAACAGGGGGCGCGGGAACACTGAAGCTTTCTTT
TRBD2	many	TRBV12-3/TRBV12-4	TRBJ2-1	CASSFSGLAAFYNEQFF	TGTGCCAGCAGTTTTTCGGGACTAGCAGCCTTCTACAATGAGCAGTTCTTC
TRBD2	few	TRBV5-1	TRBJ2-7	CASSLGAGTSPREQYF	TGCGCCAGCAGCTTGGGGGCGGGGACTAGCCCTAGGGAGCAGTACTTC
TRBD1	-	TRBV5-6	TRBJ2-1	CASSLLGQGPYNEQFF	TGTGCCAGCAGCTTGCTGGGACAGGGCCCCTACAATGAGCAGTTCTTC
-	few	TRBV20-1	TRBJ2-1	CSDRGGHGNEQFF	TGCAGTGATCGCGGGGGCCACGGGAATGAGCAGTTCTTC
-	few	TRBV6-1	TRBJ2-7	CASSERGGLKLYEQYF	TGTGCCAGCAGTGAAAGGGGGGGCCTAAAACTTTACGAGCAGTACTTC
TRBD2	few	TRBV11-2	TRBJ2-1	CASSPFNPTSGASNEQFF	TGTGCCAGCAGCCCGTTCAATCCGACTAGCGGGGCCTCCAATGAGCAGTTCTTC
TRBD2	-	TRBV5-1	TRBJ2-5	CASCRGDQETQYF	TGCGCCAGCTGCCGGGGGGATCAAGAGACCCAGTACTTC
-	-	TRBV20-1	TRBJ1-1	CSARVTGLINTEAFF	TGCAGTGCTAGAGTTACAGGGTTAATCAACACTGAAGCTTTCTTT
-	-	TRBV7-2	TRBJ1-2	CASSLRGRGYTF	TGTGCCAGCAGCTTAAGGGGACGTGGCTACACCTTC
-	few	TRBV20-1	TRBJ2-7	CSASTGLPVGIYEQYF	TGCAGTGCTAGCACTGGACTTCCCGTTGGCATCTACGAGCAGTACTTC
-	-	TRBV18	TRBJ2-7	CASSPRQGPFYEQYF	TGTGCCAGCTCACCAAGGCAGGGGCCCTTCTACGAGCAGTACTTC
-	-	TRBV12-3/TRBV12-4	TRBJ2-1	CASSSVQAARYNEQFF	TGTGCCAGCAGTTCGGTCCAAGCCGCTCGTTACAATGAGCAGTTCTTC
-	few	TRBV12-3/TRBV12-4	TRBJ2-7	CASSSRSGWGQGYEQYF	TGTGCCAGCAGTTCAAGGTCCGGTTGGGGGCAGGGCTACGAGCAGTACTTC
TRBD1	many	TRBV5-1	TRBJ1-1	CASSSGGRTEAFF	TGCGCCAGCAGCTCAGGGGGACGGACTGAAGCTTTCTTT
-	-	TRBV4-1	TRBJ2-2	CASSQGLTGLHANTGELFF	TGCGCCAGCAGCCAAGGGCTGACAGGACTCCACGCGAACACCGGGGAGCTGTTTTTT
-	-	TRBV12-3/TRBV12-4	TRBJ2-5	CASSITGLETQYF	TGTGCCAGCAGTATCACAGGGTTAGAGACCCAGTACTTC
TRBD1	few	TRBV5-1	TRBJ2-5	CASSPVHRGETQYF	TGCGCCAGCAGCCCAGTACACAGGGGGGAGACCCAGTACTTC
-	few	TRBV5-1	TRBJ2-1	CASSLVTRPLYNEQFF	TGCGCCAGCAGCTTGGTGACTAGGCCCTTATACAATGAGCAGTTCTTC
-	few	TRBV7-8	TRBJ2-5	CASSLALRGRQETQYF	TGTGCCAGCAGCTTAGCGTTGCGGGGGCGCCAAGAGACCCAGTACTTC
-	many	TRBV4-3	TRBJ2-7	CASSQDWAVRSYEQYF	TGCGCCAGCAGCCAAGATTGGGCGGTTCGGTCCTACGAGCAGTACTTC
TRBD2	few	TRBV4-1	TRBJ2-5	CASSQDTGPGTRAQETQYF	TGCGCCAGCAGCCAAGATACGGGGCCAGGGACTAGGGCCCAAGAGACCCAGTACTTC
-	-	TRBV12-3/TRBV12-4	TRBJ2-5	CASSLDIFPETQYF	TGTGCCAGCAGTCTCGACATCTTCCCAGAGACCCAGTACTTC
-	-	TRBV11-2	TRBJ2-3	CASSLFLATDTQYF	TGTGCCAGCAGCCTCTTCCTAGCGACAGATACGCAGTATTTT
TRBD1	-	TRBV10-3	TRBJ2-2	CAISGDRPANTGELFF	TGTGCCATCAGTGGGGACAGGCCCGCGAACACCGGGGAGCTGTTTTTT